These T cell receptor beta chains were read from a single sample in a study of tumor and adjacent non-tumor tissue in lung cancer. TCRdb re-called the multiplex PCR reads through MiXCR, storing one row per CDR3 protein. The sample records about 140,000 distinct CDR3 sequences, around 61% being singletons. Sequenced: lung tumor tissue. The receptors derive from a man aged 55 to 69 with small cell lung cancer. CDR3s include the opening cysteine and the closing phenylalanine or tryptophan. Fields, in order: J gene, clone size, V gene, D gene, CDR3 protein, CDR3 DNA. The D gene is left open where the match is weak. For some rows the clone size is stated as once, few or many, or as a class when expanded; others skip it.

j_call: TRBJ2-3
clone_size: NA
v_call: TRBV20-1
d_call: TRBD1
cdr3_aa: CRAGRTGGANTQYF
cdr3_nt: TGCAGAGCTGGTCGGACAGGTGGGGCAAATACGCAGTATTTT

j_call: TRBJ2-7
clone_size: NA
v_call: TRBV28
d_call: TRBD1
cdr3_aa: CASSPGQGASYEQYF
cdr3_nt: TGTGCCAGCAGTCCGGGACAGGGGGCATCCTACGAGCAGTACTTC

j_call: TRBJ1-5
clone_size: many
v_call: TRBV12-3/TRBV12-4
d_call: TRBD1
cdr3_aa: CASSKTGNQPQHF
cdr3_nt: TGTGCCAGCAGCAAGACAGGGAATCAGCCCCAGCATTTT

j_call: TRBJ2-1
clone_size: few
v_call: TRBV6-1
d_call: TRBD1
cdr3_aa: CASSKAGGTGGSSSGFSSYNEQFF
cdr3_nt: TGTGCCAGCAGCAAAGCGGGGGGGACAGGGGGCTCGTCTAGCGGTTTCAGCTCCTACAATGAGCAGTTCTTC

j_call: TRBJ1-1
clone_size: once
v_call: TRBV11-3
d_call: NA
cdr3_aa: CASCLEGGTESFF
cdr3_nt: TGTGCCAGCTGCTTAGAGGGTGGGACTGAATCTTTCTTT

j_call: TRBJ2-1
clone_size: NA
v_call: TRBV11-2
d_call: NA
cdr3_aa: CTSALSWTDNEQFF
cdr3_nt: TGTACCAGCGCCCTGAGCTGGACTGACAATGAGCAGTTCTTC

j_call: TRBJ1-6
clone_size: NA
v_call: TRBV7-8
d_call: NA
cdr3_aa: CASSFLGGSRSPLHF
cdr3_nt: TGTGCCAGCAGCTTCCTAGGGGGAAGCCGATCACCCCTCCACTTT

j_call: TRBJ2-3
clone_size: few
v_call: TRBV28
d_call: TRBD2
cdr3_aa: CASSLPHSGRAPDTQYF
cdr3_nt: TGTGCCAGCAGTTTACCACATAGCGGGAGGGCCCCAGATACGCAGTATTTT

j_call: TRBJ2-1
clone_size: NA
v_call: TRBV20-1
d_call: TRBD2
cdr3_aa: CSANKSGSEQFF
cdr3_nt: TGCAGTGCTAACAAAAGCGGGAGCGAACAGTTCTTC

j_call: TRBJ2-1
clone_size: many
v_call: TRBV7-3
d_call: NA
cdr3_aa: CASSQQPNSEQFF
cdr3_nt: TGTGCCAGCAGCCAACAACCCAACAGTGAGCAGTTCTTC

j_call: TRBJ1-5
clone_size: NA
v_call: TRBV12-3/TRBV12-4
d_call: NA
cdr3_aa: CASKWDTGFNQPQHF
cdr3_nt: TGCGCCAGCAAGTGGGACACAGGATTCAATCAGCCCCAGCATTTT

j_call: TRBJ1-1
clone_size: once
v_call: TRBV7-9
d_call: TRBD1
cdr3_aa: CASSLDRGTEAFF
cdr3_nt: TGTGCCAGCAGCTTGGACAGGGGTACTGAAGCTTTCTTT

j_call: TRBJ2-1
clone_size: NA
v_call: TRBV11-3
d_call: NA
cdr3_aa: CASNLVGGYNEQFF
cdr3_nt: TGTGCCAGCAACTTAGTGGGGGGATACAATGAGCAGTTCTTC

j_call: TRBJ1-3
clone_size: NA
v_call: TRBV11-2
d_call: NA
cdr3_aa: CASSFKVGNTIYF
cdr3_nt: TGTGCCAGTAGCTTCAAGGTTGGAAACACCATATATTTT